What follows are 28 T cell receptor delta chains derived from one specimen sequenced in a study of Vδ1+ human thymocytes. Study-level points and caveats: In the thymus, TRG and TRD repertoires looked highly polyclonal with Gaussian CDR3 lengths.

Extracted RNA was reverse transcribed into cDNA. Pooled V-gene forward primers with one constant-region reverse primer generated the CDR3 amplicons by multiplex PCR. TCRdb called clones anew from the multiplex PCR reads with CATT. The sample has tens of thousands of delta-chain clones; 15% are singletons. No antigens are known for them. Sequencing was carried out using Vdelta1+ gamma-delta thymocytes from the thymus. Regarding subset: FACS-sorted CD3+ TCRalphabeta- TCRVdelta1+ TCRVdelta2- thymocytes. Receptors originate from a boy younger than two who had congenital heart surgery.

The chain recombines TRDV1 with TRDJ1; D gene unclear. The CDR3 extends over 19 amino acids. Per germline, CDR1 TSWWSYY and CDR2 QGS. V was pared by 3 bases and J by 1 base, with 24 bases between. The CDR3: CALGDRLYSDSLGTDKLIF. DNA for the CDR3: TGTGCTCTTGGGGACCGCCTCTACAGCGATTCTTTGGGCACCGATAAACTCATCTTT.

The rearrangement uses TRDV1 and TRDJ1; perhaps TRDD3 as D (7 bases). V gave up 4 bases and J gave up 7 bases, with 34 bases separating them. The CDR3 has 20 residues. CDR1 is TSWWSYY, CDR2 QGS, per germline. DNA for the CDR3: TGTGCTCTTGGGGCCAGGGGAGGCTTCCTCCCTGTCTGGGGGTCACGTAAACTCATCTTT. Amino acids: CALGARGGFLPVWGSRKLIF.

The V and J genes are TRDV1 and TRDJ1; TRDD3 aligns across 7 bases. The ends lost 5 bases at V and 0 bases at J; junction bases unmatched: 12. Germline CDR1 and CDR2: TSWWSYY and QGS. CDR3 length: 17 residues. CDR3 loop: CALGLQGILGYTDKLIF. CDR3 sequence (DNA): TGTGCTCTTGGGCTCCAAGGGATACTGGGCTACACCGATAAACTCATCTTT.

The V gene is TRDV2, the J gene TRDJ1; D is uncertain. Trimming cost V 9 bases and J 1 base, with 41 bases left between them. Per the germline V gene, CDR1 is GEAIGNYY and CDR2 is EKD. The CDR3 contains 22 residues. CDR3 in DNA: TGTGCCGGGAAGTACGTGACCCATACTACGTGGGTACCGCCGTTGTGCACCGATAAACTCATCTTT. Protein product: CAGKYVTHTTWVPPLCTDKLIF.

Note on this clone: At the DNA level, this CDR3 is encoded by other sequences in the same sample as well. The rearrangement uses TRDV1 and TRDJ1; 13 nucleotides agree with TRDD3. CDR1 and CDR2 from the germline V gene are TSWWSYY and QGS. V lost 0 bases to trimming and J lost 0 bases; unmatched junction nucleotides: 4. The CDR3 runs 18 residues. CDR3 nucleotide sequence: TGTGCTCTTGGGGAACTGGACTGGGGGATACGGTACACCGATAAACTCATCTTT. It codes for CALGELDWGIRYTDKLIF.

The V call is TRDV1, the J call TRDJ1; TRDD3 agrees at 11 bases. Germline V gives CDR1 TSWWSYY, CDR2 QGS. The CDR3 length is 18 residues. V lost 5 bases and J lost 8; bases outside the gene matches: 19. The CDR3 coding sequence is TGTGCTCTTGGGACCCACTTCCTACGTATTGGGGGATACGGGAAACTCATCTTT. This encodes CALGTHFLRIGGYGKLIF.

The chain is built from TRDV1 and TRDJ1; D gene uncertain. V lost 1 base and J lost 7, with 10 bases in between. There are 13 residues in the CDR3. The germline CDR1 and CDR2 sequences are TSWWSYY and QGS. CDR3 residues: CALGEPPDVKLIF. The CDR3 bases are TGTGCTCTTGGGGAACCTCCCGACGTTAAACTCATCTTT.

The rearrangement uses TRDV1 and TRDJ1; TRDD3 agrees at 9 bases. This CDR3 comprises 18 residues. V shed 1 base, J shed 0 bases, and the junction held 9 bases outside the gene matches. Germline CDR1 TSWWSYY, CDR2 QGS. For the CDR3, the DNA is TGTGCTCTTGGGGAACGCGGTACTGGGGGAAGGTACACCGATAAACTCATCTTT. Translating gives CALGERGTGGRYTDKLIF.

A few counts support this clone. The rearrangement uses TRDV1 and TRDJ1; D is perhaps TRDD2 (6 bases). CDR3 length: 16 residues. Trimming took 4 bases from V and 4 from J, leaving 19 bases between them. The germline V gene encodes CDR1 TSWWSYY and CDR2 QGS. The chain's CDR3 is CALGAFPGVKFDKLIF. CDR3 bases: TGTGCTCTTGGGGCCTTCCCCGGAGTGAAATTCGATAAACTCATCTTT.

Concerning this clone: This sample includes further DNA sequences coding for the same CDR3. J is TRDJ1 and V is TRDV1; 10 nucleotides match TRDD3. Looked up from germline, CDR1 is TSWWSYY and CDR2 is QGS. This CDR3 spans 20 amino acids. Trimming took 5 bases from V and 6 from J; bases not matched to a gene: 24. In nucleotides, the CDR3 is TGTGCTCTTGGGCCCCCTTTCCTCGGCACGTTACTGGGGGATGCACATAAACTCATCTTT. Its translation: CALGPPFLGTLLGDAHKLIF.

The rearrangement links TRDV1 to TRDJ1, with TRDD3 matching 9 bases. The CDR3 contains 19 residues. J was trimmed by 0 bases and V by 5 bases; bases with no gene match: 16. The V gene's germline CDR1 is TSWWSYY and CDR2 QGS. The CDR3 protein is CALGTFPTWGMAYTDKLIF. The CDR3 DNA follows: TGTGCTCTTGGGACCTTTCCTACCTGGGGGATGGCCTACACCGATAAACTCATCTTT.

The chain recombines TRDV1 with TRDJ1, with 11 bases identical to TRDD3. The ends lost 2 bases at V and 8 bases at J; junction bases unmatched: 22. Germline CDR1 reads TSWWSYY; CDR2 reads QGS. The CDR3 runs to 20 residues. The CDR3 loop reads CALGESAGPSLLGDRGKLIF. Written as DNA, the CDR3 is TGTGCTCTTGGGGAATCAGCTGGCCCCTCCTTACTGGGGGATAGGGGGAAACTCATCTTT.

This clone was picked up a small number of times. One end of the junction varies from germline; a read error may be responsible. The chain recombines TRDV2 with TRDJ1, with 8 bases matching TRDD3. There are 15 residues in the CDR3. Germline values: CDR1 GEAIGNYY, CDR2 EKD. CDR3 loop: CACTVCGGLADKLTF. The CDR3 nucleotides read TGTGCCTGTACTGTGTGTGGGGGATTGGCCGATAAACTCACCTTT.

This rearrangement joins TRDV1 to TRDJ1; 12 bases align to TRDD3. Germline CDR1 TSWWSYY, CDR2 QGS. CDR3 length: 23 amino acids. Trimming removed 3 bases from V and 8 bases from J; junction bases left unmatched: 31. CDR3 loop: CALGEEGPSYFSHAGWGIRKLIF. CDR3 DNA sequence: TGTGCTCTTGGGGAGGAGGGGCCTTCCTACTTTTCCCACGCGGGCTGGGGGATACGGAAACTCATCTTT.

The J gene is TRDJ1, the V gene TRDV2, with 9 bases that match TRDD3. In germline, CDR1 is GEAIGNYY, CDR2 EKD. The CDR3 has 23 residues. Trimming cost V 7 bases and J 0 bases; bases outside gene matches: 32. CDR3 coding DNA: TGTGCCTGCCTAAAGAATCCTAGACGTGATTCCTCTGCTGGGGGATGCGACACCGATAAACTCATCTTT. Its protein product is CACLKNPRRDSSAGGCDTDKLIF.

This rearrangement joins TRDV1 to TRDJ1, with D possibly matching TRDD3 (8 bases). Germline-derived CDR1 and CDR2 are TSWWSYY and QGS. The germline V and J ends were trimmed by 5 bases and 0 bases, with 61 bases remaining between them. CDR3 length: 31 amino acids. This CDR3 reads CALGNYSRDCSFLPFTGGDYSGFEYTDKLIF. The CDR3 DNA is TGTGCTCTTGGGAACTATAGCCGCGATTGTTCCTTCCTTCCTTTTACTGGGGGGGACTACTCGGGATTCGAGTACACCGATAAACTCATCTTT.

The chain has TRDV1 and TRDJ1; weak D call: TRDD3 (5 bases). Germline values: CDR1 TSWWSYY, CDR2 QGS. Trimming took off 2 bases at V and 0 bases at J, with 22 bases between the two ends. CDR3 size: 19 residues. CDR3 sequence: CALGESRPGGWEYTDKLIF. In DNA form, the CDR3 reads TGTGCTCTTGGGGAATCAAGACCAGGGGGCTGGGAATACACCGATAAACTCATCTTT.

A note on this clone: Within the sample, other DNA sequences also encode this same CDR3. V and J are TRDV2 and TRDJ1; unclear D gene. Germline V gene data show CDR1 as GEAIGNYY and CDR2 as EKD. The CDR3 is made up of 11 amino acids. V dropped 3 bases and J dropped 14 bases, with 15 bases sitting between them. Here the CDR3 reads CACDPLRRVIF. The DNA for the CDR3 is TGTGCCTGTGACCCACTACGGCGGGTAATCTTT.

The chain recombines TRDV1 with TRDJ1, with D perhaps TRDD2 (5 bases). The CDR3 totals 15 residues. Germline V gives CDR1 TSWWSYY, CDR2 QGS. The V end lost 1 base, the J end lost 0 bases, and 9 bases lay between the germline ends. The CDR3 protein is CALGERFPHTDKLIF. In DNA form, the CDR3 reads TGTGCTCTTGGGGAACGTTTTCCTCACACCGATAAACTCATCTTT.

The rearrangement joins TRDV1 to TRDJ1; TRDD3 aligns across 7 bases. This CDR3 has 17 residues. V shed 0 bases, J shed 4 bases, and the junction held 11 bases outside the gene matches. In germline, CDR1 is TSWWSYY, CDR2 QGS. In nucleotides, the CDR3 is TGTGCTCTTGGGGAACTTGTGTTACTGGGGTATAACGATAAACTCATCTTT. This sequence encodes CALGELVLLGYNDKLIF.

This sequence joins TRDV1 and TRDJ1; the match to TRDD3 covers 13 bases. V was pared by 4 bases and J by 8 bases, with 19 bases of the junction left unmatched. This CDR3 is 19 amino acids long. The germline gives CDR1 TSWWSYY, CDR2 QGS. The CDR3 here is CALGGVLGDTLKVGQKLIF. CDR3 DNA: TGTGCTCTTGGGGGAGTACTGGGGGATACGCTTAAGGTAGGGCAAAAACTCATCTTT.

This rearrangement joins TRDV1 to TRDJ1; 10 bases fit TRDD3. J was trimmed by 3 bases and V by 0 bases; bases with no gene match: 22. CDR1 and CDR2 (germline): TSWWSYY, QGS. The CDR3 spans 22 residues. Here the CDR3 reads CALGELILLLGDRGSYPDKLIF. Written as DNA, the CDR3 is TGTGCTCTTGGGGAACTCATCCTATTACTGGGGGATCGGGGGAGTTACCCCGATAAACTCATCTTT.

J is TRDJ1 and V is TRDV1, with 7 bases lining up with TRDD3. CDR3 length: 21 residues. V trimming: 2 bases; J trimming: 1 base; junction bases outside the gene matches: 22. From germline, CDR1 is TSWWSYY and CDR2 QGS. As DNA, the CDR3 is TGTGCTCTTGGGGAATATTGTCGGCCTGGGGGGATTCGGCCTGGCACCGATAAACTCATCTTT. It encodes CALGEYCRPGGIRPGTDKLIF.

The J gene is TRDJ1, the V gene TRDV1; 10 bases match TRDD3. The germline gives CDR1 TSWWSYY, CDR2 QGS. The CDR3 length is 20 residues. With 4 bases clipped from V and 2 bases from J, the junction kept 19 bases outside the gene matches. CDR3 coding DNA: TGTGCTCTTGGGGGGGACTTCCTACGTGGGGGGATACGATATACCGATAAACTCATCTTT. Its translation is CALGGDFLRGGIRYTDKLIF.

The chain recombines TRDV1 with TRDJ1; D may be TRDD2 (8 bases). The germline gives CDR1 TSWWSYY, CDR2 QGS. The V and J ends lost 0 bases and 0 bases respectively, with 26 bases between them. This CDR3 has 21 amino acids. The CDR3 reads CALGELSLLPTWGGYTDKLIF. As DNA, the CDR3 is TGTGCTCTTGGGGAACTCTCACTACTTCCTACCTGGGGGGGGTACACCGATAAACTCATCTTT.

The chain links TRDV1 to TRDJ1; TRDD2 might be the D (5 bases). CDR1 and CDR2 from the germline V gene are TSWWSYY and QGS. CDR3 size: 15 residues. Trimming shortened V by 1 base and J by 2 bases, and 11 bases separated the two germline ends. Here the CDR3 reads CALGEPVPATDKLIF. The DNA for the CDR3 is TGTGCTCTTGGGGAACCAGTTCCTGCTACCGATAAACTCATCTTT.

V and J are TRDV1 and TRDJ1; D perhaps matches TRDD3 (7 bases). This CDR3 contains 17 residues. V was pared by 4 bases and J by 4 bases, with 22 bases between. The germline gives CDR1 TSWWSYY, CDR2 QGS. The CDR3 coding sequence is TGTGCTCTTGGGGTTCCCTTCCGGGGATATAGGAGCGATAAACTCATCTTT. Residues: CALGVPFRGYRSDKLIF.

This clone was counted between two and nine times. The chain combines TRDV1 with TRDJ1, with D maybe TRDD3 (6 bases). The CDR3 totals 19 residues. V lost 0 bases and J lost 0, with 20 bases in between. Germline-derived CDR1 and CDR2 are TSWWSYY and QGS. The CDR3 loop is CALGELSRTTLGNTDKLIF. In DNA form, the CDR3 reads TGTGCTCTTGGGGAACTCTCACGCACCACCCTGGGGAACACCGATAAACTCATCTTT.